This T cell receptor (beta chain) derives from a study of T cell responses to AZD1222 COVID-19 vaccine. Details on this clone: What it recognizes is unknown.

Assay used: immunoSEQ multiplex PCR; TCRdb lists only in-frame clones, some missing. Of approximately 74,000 clones listed, roughly 88% are singletons. Notes on the study in general: Mostly white British, mostly female donors; authors suggested clonal diversity may be underestimated. There were vaccine-associated CD4 TCRs across spike, dominant at 160-218 and 743-854.

The CDR3 covers 15 residues. The sequence derives from an adult in good health. The chain is built from TRBV12-1 and TRBJ1-5; TRBD1 reflects the table's D call only, with no check against the DNA. TRBV12-1 represents a pseudogene. Specimen: peripheral blood, collected on day 0 of AZD1222 vaccination. As DNA, the CDR3 is TGTGCCAGCAGCTCTAACAGGGGCAATGATCAGCCCCAGCATTTT. Protein: CASSSNRGNDQPQHF.